These 15 T cell receptor beta chains were all obtained from the same sample, sequenced in a study of long-term antiretroviral therapy in people with HIV. At survey level, the immunoSEQ assay was run in its v3.0 version. Libraries were prepared by immunoSEQ multiplex PCR; TCRdb keeps only in-frame clonotypes and omits some of them. The sample lists roughly 29,000 clones, around 82% occurring once. The material was unsorted PBMCs, obtained 3 years after starting antiretroviral therapy. The receptors originated from a man aged 40-50 years with HIV.

This chain connects TRBV6-5 to TRBJ1-2, with TRBD1 as a possible D gene (5 bases). The CDR3 totals 12 residues. Germline loops: CDR1 MNHEY, CDR2 SVGAGI. V lost 5 bases and J lost 8, with 12 bases in between. CDR3 DNA: TGTGCCAGCAGTCGCTGGGGGAGAGGCTACACCTTC. It encodes CASSRWGRGYTF.

The J gene is TRBJ2-3, the V gene TRBV7-8, with D perhaps assigned TRBD1 or TRBD2 (5 bases each). V dropped 3 bases and J dropped 6 bases, with 13 bases sitting between them. The germline V gene encodes CDR1 SGHVS and CDR2 FQNEAQ. The CDR3 runs 14 residues. The CDR3 region has the DNA TGTGCCAGCAGCTTGAACTCCGGGGCGGATACGCAGTATTTT. This gives the protein CASSLNSGADTQYF.

This clone has a single count. This chain links TRBV28 with TRBJ1-1; D is perhaps TRBD1 (5 bases). Trimming took 3 bases from V and 1 from J, leaving 6 bases between them. The V gene's germline CDR1 is MDHEN and CDR2 SYDVKM. CDR3 length: 13 residues. The CDR3 is CASSLTENTEAFF. The DNA of the CDR3 is TGTGCCAGCAGTTTGACAGAGAACACTGAAGCTTTCTTT.

The chain has TRBV2 and TRBJ2-1; either TRBD1 or TRBD2 may supply D (5 bases each). V was pared by 8 bases and J by 4 bases, with 12 bases between. CDR1 and CDR2 (germline): SNHLY, FYNNEI. The CDR3 totals 13 residues. CDR3 coding DNA: TGTGCCAGCGGGACGGCCTTATACAATGAGCAGTTCTTC. Translation gives CASGTALYNEQFF.

The rearrangement uses TRBV9 and TRBJ2-7, with D possibly TRBD1 on 6 matching bases. Trimming cost V 0 bases and J 0 bases, with 7 bases left between them. Germline-derived CDR1 and CDR2 are SGDLS and YYNGEE. This CDR3 contains 14 residues. The CDR3 loop is CASSVEGDSYEQYF. In nucleotides, the CDR3 is TGTGCCAGCAGCGTAGAGGGGGACTCCTACGAGCAGTACTTC.

V and J are TRBV5-6 and TRBJ1-1, with TRBD1 matching over 9 bases. The V gene end was trimmed by 7 bases and the J gene end by 1 base; junction bases not matched to a gene: 11. The CDR3 consists of 16 residues. Germline V gives CDR1 SGHDT, CDR2 YYEEEE. CDR3 protein: CASAAGTGLTNTEAFF. CDR3 DNA sequence: TGTGCCAGCGCGGCGGGGACAGGGTTGACGAACACTGAAGCTTTCTTT.

The chain is built from TRBV7-2 and TRBJ2-2; 7 bases line up with TRBD2. Germline CDR1 reads SGHTA; CDR2 reads FQGNSA. The CDR3 is 16 residues long. Trimming at V came to 5 bases and at J to 4 bases, leaving 10 bases not matched to a gene. The CDR3 DNA follows: TGTGCCAGCAGCCCCTGGGGAGGGAGGGGCACCGGGGAGCTGTTTTTT. Translated, it gives CASSPWGGRGTGELFF.

This sequence joins TRBV7-9 and TRBJ2-1, with D possibly matching TRBD2 (7 bases). Germline V gene sequence: CDR1 SEHNR, CDR2 FQNEAQ (reference sequence). This CDR3 has 19 amino acids. V dropped 6 bases and J dropped 3 bases, with 27 bases sitting between them. The CDR3 is CASSHPQGTTFSRYNEQFF. The CDR3 DNA sequence: TGTGCCAGCAGTCATCCTCAGGGGACTACTTTCTCCCGCTACAATGAGCAGTTCTTC.

The genes are TRBV5-1 and TRBJ1-2; 7 positions agree with TRBD1. V shed 4 bases, J shed 0 bases, and the junction held 6 bases outside the gene matches. From germline, CDR1 is SGHRS and CDR2 YFSETQ. The CDR3 contains 15 residues. CDR3 in DNA: TGCGCCAGCAGCGAAGGGACAGTTGCTAACTATGGCTACACCTTC. Translating gives CASSEGTVANYGYTF.

The V call is TRBV6-1, the J call TRBJ1-5; D may be TRBD1 (5 bases). V was shortened by 3 bases and J by 7 bases, with 10 bases between the two germline ends. Germline V gene sequence: CDR1 MNHNS, CDR2 SASEGT. This CDR3 comprises 13 residues. CDR3 coding DNA: TGTGCCAGCAGTGAGCAGGGCCGGCAGCCCCAGCATTTT. This sequence encodes CASSEQGRQPQHF.

V gene TRBV5-1 combines with J gene TRBJ1-3; unclear D gene. Looked up from germline, CDR1 is SGHRS and CDR2 is YFSETQ. CDR3 length equals 13 residues. The germline V and J ends were trimmed by 3 bases and 4 bases, with 8 bases remaining between them. CDR3 region: CASSSDGGNTIYF. CDR3 nucleotide sequence: TGCGCCAGCAGCTCGGACGGCGGAAACACCATATATTTT. The entire variable domain, with the rest obtained from reference TRBV5-1 and TRBJ1-3, is as follows: KAGVTQTPRYLIKTRGQQVTLSCSPISGHRSVSWYQQTPGQGLQFLFEYFSETQRNKGNFPGRFSGRQFSNSRSEMNVSTLELGDSALYLCASSSDGGNTIYFGEGSWLTVV.

The rearrangement joins TRBV29-1 to TRBJ2-2; D is ambiguous. Trimming removed 3 bases from V and 7 bases from J, with 9 bases in between. This CDR3 contains 12 residues. The germline CDR1 and CDR2 sequences are SQVTM and ANQGSEA. The CDR3 here is CSVDLGIGELFF. The CDR3 region has the DNA TGCAGCGTTGACTTGGGAATCGGGGAGCTGTTTTTT.

The chain uses TRBV7-9 and TRBJ2-1; the match to TRBD1 covers 7 bases. The CDR3 runs 12 residues. J lost 7 bases, V lost 5 bases, and 2 bases had no gene match. CDR1 and CDR2 from the germline V gene are SEHNR and FQNEAQ (reference sequence). This CDR3 is CASSGTANEQFF. Written as DNA, the CDR3 is TGTGCCAGCAGCGGGACAGCGAATGAGCAGTTCTTC.

This rearrangement joins TRBV29-1 to TRBJ2-1; D unresolved. CDR3 size: 17 residues. V shed 3 bases and J shed 4 bases, with 22 bases lying between them. The V gene's germline CDR1 is SQVTM and CDR2 ANQGSEA. The CDR3 is CSVDERPLLTRYNEQFF. CDR3 bases: TGCAGCGTTGATGAACGGCCTCTTCTCACCCGTTACAATGAGCAGTTCTTC.

V and J are TRBV19 and TRBJ1-5; weak D call: TRBD1 (5 bases). Trimming stripped 3 bases from V and 4 bases from J, with 16 bases between. CDR3 length: 16 residues. From germline, CDR1 is LNHDA and CDR2 SQIVND (reference sequence). CDR3 residues: CASSIDRGDLNQPQHF. The DNA of the CDR3 is TGTGCCAGTAGTATTGATAGAGGGGATCTAAATCAGCCCCAGCATTTT.